These 18 T cell receptor beta chains were all obtained from the same sample, sequenced in a study of post-analysis software for immune sequencing data. Study observations and caveats: Elevated frequency relative to controls characterized four or five TRBV segments in patients, TRBV5-6, TRBV5-1 and TRBV20-1 among them.

TCR beta cDNA libraries had unique molecular identifiers. TCRdb redid the calling of the PCR reads with MiXCR, one entry per CDR3 protein. The sample yields some 240,000 distinct CDR3 sequences, around 34% seen once. These receptors' antigens are unknown. The sequenced material came from blood. Receptors were obtained from a girl aged 5 to 17 with multiple sclerosis.

This rearrangement joins TRBV6-5 to TRBJ2-3; 13 bases line up with TRBD2. Germline V gene lookup returns CDR1 MNHEY and CDR2 SVGAGI. The CDR3 is 17 amino acids. Trimming cost V 0 bases and J 2 bases; bases outside gene matches: 2. CDR3 sequence reads: CASSYSGLAGLTDTQYF. CDR3 DNA: TGTGCCAGCAGTTACTCGGGACTAGCGGGACTCACAGATACGCAGTATTTT.

This clonotype was seen repeatedly, ten times or more. V usage is TRBV24-1 and J usage is TRBJ2-5; the D is unclear. Germline CDR1 and CDR2: KGHDR and SFDVKD. Between the trimmed V and J ends, which lost 3 bases and 5 bases, there was a span of 6 bases. CDR3 length: 12 amino acids. The CDR3 nucleotides read TGTGCCACCAGTGATGGGGTGGAGACCCAGTACTTC. It yields the protein CATSDGVETQYF.

This clonotype was seen ten or more times. The chain couples TRBV5-4 to TRBJ1-1; D is undetermined. The germline V gene has CDR1 SGHNT and CDR2 YYREEE (reference sequence). The CDR3 totals 15 residues. V was trimmed by 2 bases and J by 1 base, leaving 12 bases between them. The CDR3 DNA is TGTGCCAGCAGCTTCGGACCACCGGGGAACACTGAAGCTTTCTTT. This codes for CASSFGPPGNTEAFF.

This clonotype was picked up one time. With a much larger clone just one base away, this may be a read error. This rearrangement joins TRBV5-1 to TRBJ1-2; D may be TRBD1 (5 bases). The CDR3 loop spans 15 amino acids. V shed 3 bases and J shed 4 bases, with 16 bases lying between them. Germline assignment: CDR1 SGHRS and CDR2 YFSETQ. CDR3 residues: CASSWGRSTFYGYTF. The CDR3 nucleotides are TGCGCCAGCAGCTGGGGACGGTCCACCTTCTATGGCTACACCTTC. Drawing the rest from reference TRBV5-1 and TRBJ1-2, the complete variable domain is KAGVTQTPRYLIKTRGQQVTLSCSPISGHRSVSWYQQTPGQGLQFLFEYFSETQRNKGNFPGRFSGRQFSNSRSEMNVSTLELGDSALYLCASSWGRSTFYGYTFGSGTRLTVV.

Many counts were recorded for this clonotype. J is TRBJ2-1 and V is TRBV9; 9 bases line up with TRBD1. The CDR3 spans 16 residues. J gave up 0 bases and V 3 bases, and 4 bases lay outside the gene matches. CDR1 is SGDLS, CDR2 YYNGEE, per germline. The CDR3 is CASSARQGDSYNEQFF. The DNA of the CDR3 is TGTGCCAGCAGCGCGCGACAGGGGGACTCCTACAATGAGCAGTTCTTC. Together with reference TRBV9 and TRBJ2-1, the CDR3 gives the full variable domain: DSGVTQTPKHLITATGQRVTLRCSPRSGDLSVYWYQQSLDQGLQFLIQYYNGEERAKGNILERFSAQQFPDLHSELNLSSLELGDSALYFCASSARQGDSYNEQFFGPGTRLTVL.

The chain employs TRBV7-2 and TRBJ1-3; 7 bases map to TRBD1. The CDR3 sequence is 15 residues long. Trimming removed 1 base from V and 2 bases from J; junction bases left unmatched: 2. Germline V gene lookup returns CDR1 SGHTA and CDR2 FQGNSA. CDR3 loop: CASSLGGGTGNTIYF. CDR3 sequence (DNA): TGTGCCAGCAGCTTAGGAGGGGGCACTGGAAACACCATATATTTT.

The chain links TRBV2 to TRBJ1-6, with 7 nucleotides matching TRBD1. After removal of 6 bases from V and 7 bases from J, the junction contained 6 bases not matched to a gene. This CDR3 comprises 14 residues. Germline values: CDR1 SNHLY, CDR2 FYNNEI. CDR3 in amino acids: CASREQGKNSPLHF. The DNA for the CDR3 is TGTGCCAGCAGGGAACAGGGGAAGAATTCACCCCTCCACTTT.

This clonotype has a count of ten or more. The chain joins TRBV4-2 to TRBJ2-3; TRBD1 aligns across 9 bases. This CDR3 has 15 residues. The J segment lost 1 base and the V segment lost 1 base, leaving 0 bases of the junction unmatched. Germline V gives CDR1 LGHNA, CDR2 YNFKEQ. The DNA of the CDR3 is TGTGCCAGCAGCCAAGGACAGGGGGGCACAGATACGCAGTATTTT. Translated: CASSQGQGGTDTQYF.

This clonotype appeared many times. The chain has TRBV6-2 or TRBV6-3 and TRBJ1-2; TRBD1 is a possible D gene (5 bases). Germline V CDR1 and CDR2: MNHEY, SVGEGT. Between the trimmed V and J ends, which lost 6 bases and 5 bases, there was a span of 13 bases. The CDR3 runs to 13 residues. This CDR3 reads CASSGTSSYGYTF. In nucleotides, the CDR3 is TGTGCCAGCAGCGGGACGTCAAGTTATGGCTACACCTTC.

The chain joins TRBV20-1 to TRBJ2-5; perhaps TRBD1 as D (6 bases). This CDR3 has 13 residues. Germline CDR1 and CDR2: DFQATT and SNEGSKA (reference sequence). The V end was cut by 6 bases, the J end by 5 bases, with 16 bases between. CDR3 amino acids: CSARDMWLETQYF. CDR3 DNA sequence: TGCAGTGCGAGGGACATGTGGTTGGAGACCCAGTACTTC.

For this clonotype: The conserved closing phenylalanine or tryptophan is absent in this CDR3, likely reflecting a read error. The chain couples TRBV12-3 or TRBV12-4 to TRBJ2-3; the D is unclear. CDR3 length equals 16 residues. V was clipped by 7 bases and J by 6 bases, with 23 bases between them. Here the CDR3 reads CASKFGRPPRRDTQYS. The DNA for the CDR3 is TGTGCCAGCAAATTCGGCCGTCCACCGAGAAGGGATACGCAGTATTCT.

The chain links TRBV28 to TRBJ1-5, with D maybe TRBD1 (6 bases). The CDR3 loop spans 15 amino acids. V was clipped by 3 bases and J by 3 bases, with 12 bases between them. Germline CDR1 is MDHEN and CDR2 is SYDVKM. The DNA of the CDR3 is TGTGCCAGCAGTTTGGGACGGGGGGCCAATCAGCCCCAGCATTTT. Amino acid sequence: CASSLGRGANQPQHF.

This clonotype was seen repeatedly, ten times or more. The chain couples TRBV29-1 to TRBJ2-1, with TRBD2 identical over 10 bases. V dropped 6 bases and J dropped 3; count of bases not matched to a gene: 2. CDR1 and CDR2 from the germline V gene are SQVTM and ANQGSEA. The CDR3 extends over 13 amino acids. The CDR3 sequence: CSVKRGGYNEQFF. The CDR3 DNA reads TGCAGCGTAAAGCGGGGGGGCTACAATGAGCAGTTCTTC.

This clonotype was observed many times. The gene calls are TRBV5-1 and TRBJ2-5; D is unclear. Trimming shortened V by 0 bases and J by 5 bases, and 11 bases separated the two germline ends. The CDR3 runs to 14 residues. CDR1 and CDR2 (germline): SGHRS, YFSETQ. CDR3 in amino acids: CASSLGSPGETQYF. Written as DNA, the CDR3 is TGCGCCAGCAGCTTGGGGAGTCCCGGGGAGACCCAGTACTTC.

A note on this clonotype: A read error is possible here, since a much larger clone lies one base away. V and J are TRBV5-1 and TRBJ2-1, with unresolved D. There are 11 residues in the CDR3. Germline lookup yields CDR1 SGHRS and CDR2 YFSETQ. The CDR3 DNA is TGCGTCAGCAGCGTGGGCAATGAGCAGTTCTTC. Protein product: CVSSVGNEQFF.

The chain employs TRBV28 and TRBJ2-3, with TRBD2 identical over 10 bases. This CDR3 region has 19 residues. CDR1 and CDR2 from the germline V gene are MDHEN and SYDVKM. Trimming removed 6 bases from V and 0 bases from J; junction bases left unmatched: 15. This chain's CDR3 is CASRRGAGPAGGSTDTQYF. The CDR3 DNA is TGTGCCAGCAGACGAGGAGCGGGACCAGCGGGGGGGAGCACAGATACGCAGTATTTT. Full variable domain (outside the CDR3, taken from reference TRBV28 and TRBJ2-3): DVKVTQSSRYLVKRTGEKVFLECVQDMDHENMFWYRQDPGLGLRLIYFSYDVKMKEKGDIPEGYSVSREKKERFSLILESASTNQTSMYLCASRRGAGPAGGSTDTQYFGPGTRLTVL.

As to this clonotype: Being one base from a much bigger clone, this may be a read error. The chain combines TRBV20-1 with TRBJ2-1; weak D call: TRBD2 (6 bases). The J call may be faulty, since TRBJ2-7 better matches the DNA end. CDR3 length equals 15 residues. CDR1 is DFQATT, CDR2 SNEGSKA, per germline (reference sequence). CDR3 sequence reads: CSAIFAGRSYNEQYF. CDR3 nucleotide sequence: TGCAGTGCTATCTTTGCGGGGCGCTCCTACAATGAGCAGTACTTC.

This clonotype was detected once. The rearrangement links TRBV11-1 to TRBJ2-7, with D unclear. The CDR3 loop spans 15 amino acids. Trimming stripped 5 bases from V and 5 bases from J, with 19 bases between. CDR1 is SGHAT, CDR2 FQDESV, per germline (reference sequence). As DNA, the CDR3 is TGTGCCAGCAGCGGACGACGGGTTCCTTTCCACGAGCAGTACTTC. Protein product: CASSGRRVPFHEQYF.